A selection of T cell receptor beta chains follows, all from one sample in a study of blood T cell repertoires in COVID-19. The repertoire was sequenced with immunoSEQ multiplex PCR; TCRdb's copy has only in-frame clones and lacks some. The sample lists about 240,000 clones, around 85% occurring once. Sample: peripheral blood. The source is a man aged 60 to 75 with acute or convalescent COVID-19. Both conserved end residues are part of each CDR3. The D gene is left open where the match is weak. Part of the rows lack a size; the others show once, few, many or a class for expanded clones.

V,J,D,size,CDR3,DNA
TRBV7-9,TRBJ2-7,TRBD1,NA,CASSPRQGRNEQYF,TGTGCCAGCAGCCCCCGACAGGGAAGGAACGAGCAGTACTTC
TRBV2,TRBJ1-4,NA,NA,CASSEGDSNNEKLFF,TGTGCCAGCAGTGAAGGGGACTCTAATAATGAAAAACTGTTTTTT
TRBV5-1,TRBJ2-7,TRBD2,NA,CASSAIRDRGFGTSGTSSYEQYF,TGCGCCAGCAGCGCGATCCGGGACAGGGGCTTCGGGACTAGCGGGACGAGCTCCTACGAGCAGTACTTC
TRBV27,TRBJ2-5,NA,NA,CASNPSAGPQETQYF,TGTGCCAGCAACCCCAGTGCGGGACCACAAGAGACCCAGTACTTC
TRBV18,TRBJ2-7,TRBD1,NA,CASSPGQGVGEQYF,TGTGCCAGCTCACCAGGACAGGGAGTTGGTGAGCAGTACTTC
TRBV3-1/TRBV3-2,TRBJ2-1,NA,NA,CASRHSSNEQFF,TGTGCCAGCAGGCACTCTAGCAATGAGCAGTTCTTC
TRBV7-2,TRBJ2-7,NA,NA,CASSPLVYEQYF,TGTGCCAGCAGCCCGCTAGTCTACGAGCAGTACTTC
TRBV10-3,TRBJ1-2,NA,NA,CAISESAGSYGYTF,TGTGCCATCAGTGAGTCGGCAGGGTCCTATGGCTACACCTTC
TRBV3-1/TRBV3-2,TRBJ2-7,NA,NA,CASSQGATFSYEQYF,TGTGCCAGCAGCCAAGGGGCAACTTTTTCCTACGAGCAGTACTTC
TRBV4-3,TRBJ2-1,NA,NA,CASSQADRRGEQFF,TGCGCCAGCAGCCAAGCAGACAGACGCGGTGAGCAGTTCTTC
TRBV3-1/TRBV3-2,TRBJ1-1,TRBD1,NA,CASSQQTGAMNTEAFF,TGTGCCAGCAGCCAACAGACAGGGGCGATGAACACTGAAGCTTTCTTT
TRBV4-1,TRBJ1-2,NA,NA,CASSQSRTANYGYTF,TGCGCCAGCAGCCAATCCCGGACAGCGAACTATGGCTACACCTTC
TRBV7-2,TRBJ1-4,NA,NA,CASSFLATNEKLFF,TGTGCCAGCAGCTTTCTCGCAACTAATGAAAAACTGTTTTTT
TRBV4-3,TRBJ1-3,NA,once,CASSQDGGRGSGNTIYF,TGCGCCAGCAGCCAAGATGGTGGTAGGGGCTCTGGAAACACCATATATTTT
TRBV7-2,TRBJ2-1,NA,NA,CATSGGWGDEQFF,TGTGCCACCTCCGGGGGTTGGGGCGATGAGCAGTTCTTC
TRBV12-3/TRBV12-4,TRBJ2-7,NA,NA,CASSLAETYEQYF,TGTGCCAGCAGTTTGGCAGAAACCTACGAGCAGTACTTC
TRBV18,TRBJ1-2,NA,NA,CASSPRRDYGYTF,TGTGCCAGCTCACCAAGGAGGGACTATGGCTACACCTTC
TRBV4-3,TRBJ1-6,NA,NA,CASSQDLGGQNSPLHF,TGCGCCAGCAGCCAAGATCTCGGGGGTCAAAATTCACCCCTCCACTTT
TRBV3-1/TRBV3-2,TRBJ1-5,NA,NA,CASSPGFGSNQPQHF,TGTGCCAGCAGCCCCGGGTTCGGGAGCAATCAGCCCCAGCATTTT
TRBV7-3,TRBJ2-1,NA,NA,CASSLTPLGPSYNEQFF,TGTGCCAGCAGCTTAACGCCCCTCGGTCCCTCCTACAATGAGCAGTTCTTC
TRBV28,TRBJ1-5,TRBD1,once,CASSLSGTGYNQPQHF,TGTGCCAGCAGTTTGTCCGGGACAGGGTACAATCAGCCCCAGCATTTT
TRBV6-2/TRBV6-3,TRBJ1-5,NA,once,CASSYEGDNQPQHF,TGTGCCAGCAGTTACGAAGGGGACAATCAGCCCCAGCATTTT
TRBV27,TRBJ2-5,TRBD1,NA,CASRPTGGGETQYF,TGTGCCAGCAGGCCGACAGGGGGCGGGGAGACCCAGTACTTC
TRBV13,TRBJ2-1,NA,NA,CASSPFSRRGGGNEQFF,TGTGCCAGCAGCCCCTTTTCGAGAAGGGGCGGCGGCAATGAGCAGTTCTTC
TRBV5-1,TRBJ1-4,TRBD1,NA,CASSTQTGEDEKLFF,TGCGCCAGCAGCACTCAGACAGGGGAAGATGAAAAACTGTTTTTT
TRBV14,TRBJ2-5,NA,NA,CASSQVGQETQYF,TGTGCCAGCAGCCAAGTCGGCCAAGAGACCCAGTACTTC
TRBV7-2,TRBJ2-5,NA,NA,CASSPRDGSGPRETQYF,TGTGCCAGCAGCCCCAGGGATGGGAGCGGGCCGAGGGAGACCCAGTACTTC
TRBV10-3,TRBJ2-3,TRBD2,NA,CAISESGTSGSSTDTQYF,TGTGCCATCAGTGAGTCTGGGACTAGCGGGAGCAGCACAGATACGCAGTATTTT
TRBV5-1,TRBJ2-7,NA,few,CASSQAGNHEQYF,TGCGCCAGCAGCCAGGCAGGGAACCACGAGCAGTACTTC
TRBV6-2/TRBV6-3,TRBJ2-4,TRBD1,few,CASSTLWTGDGIQYF,TGTGCCAGCAGCACCCTCTGGACAGGGGATGGCATTCAGTACTTC
TRBV11-1,TRBJ2-5,NA,NA,CASSFSLAAQYF,TGTGCCAGCAGCTTTTCCCTTGCGGCCCAGTACTTC
TRBV28,TRBJ2-7,TRBD2,NA,CASSLLAGVSYEQYF,TGTGCCAGCAGTCTGCTAGCGGGAGTTTCCTACGAGCAGTACTTC
TRBV7-2,TRBJ1-2,TRBD1,NA,CASSLALGQGAGYTF,TGTGCCAGCAGCTTAGCCCTAGGACAGGGGGCCGGCTACACCTTC
TRBV11-3,TRBJ2-7,TRBD1,NA,CASSLDPGGFGQYF,TGTGCCAGCAGCTTAGATCCAGGGGGCTTCGGGCAGTACTTC
TRBV19,TRBJ1-3,NA,NA,CASKGGGGDSGNTIYF,TGTGCCAGTAAGGGTGGGGGAGGGGACTCTGGAAACACCATATATTTT
TRBV30,TRBJ2-3,NA,NA,CACRGANTDTQYF,TGTGCCTGCCGGGGGGCAAACACAGATACGCAGTATTTT
TRBV10-3,TRBJ1-5,NA,NA,CAISARAAEQPQHF,TGTGCCATCAGTGCCAGGGCTGCGGAGCAGCCCCAGCATTTT
TRBV29-1,TRBJ2-7,NA,few,CSVEDLPTTSSGAYEQYF,TGCAGCGTTGAAGATTTACCGACCACTTCATCGGGGGCCTACGAGCAGTACTTC
TRBV19,TRBJ2-7,TRBD2,NA,CASSVGTSSEQYF,TGTGCCAGTAGTGTCGGGACTAGCAGCGAGCAGTACTTC
TRBV5-5,TRBJ1-2,TRBD1,NA,CASSLGQGAASYTF,TGTGCCAGCAGCTTGGGACAGGGGGCTGCAAGCTACACCTTC
TRBV3-1/TRBV3-2,TRBJ2-3,TRBD2,once,CASSQRRGKGLAGGPTDTQYF,TGTGCCAGCAGCCAACGGCGGGGGAAGGGACTAGCGGGAGGACCCACAGATACGCAGTATTTT
TRBV29-1,TRBJ2-6,TRBD2,NA,CSVERLAAASGANVLTF,TGCAGCGTTGAACGGCTAGCGGCTGCCTCTGGGGCCAACGTCCTGACTTTC
TRBV15,TRBJ2-2,TRBD2,NA,CATSKQWKSSGGTGELFF,TGTGCCACCAGCAAGCAGTGGAAAAGTTCGGGAGGGACCGGGGAGCTGTTTTTT
TRBV19,TRBJ2-5,NA,NA,CASSMWGVVETQYF,TGTGCCAGTAGTATGTGGGGAGTGGTCGAGACCCAGTACTTC
TRBV28,TRBJ1-1,NA,NA,CASSPSLGVNTEAFF,TGTGCCAGCAGTCCTTCGTTAGGAGTGAACACTGAAGCTTTCTTT
TRBV6-5,TRBJ1-1,TRBD1,NA,CASLRGREAFF,TGTGCCAGCTTGAGGGGGCGCGAAGCTTTCTTT
TRBV24-1,TRBJ1-1,NA,NA,CATSAGDAGTEAFF,TGTGCCACCAGCGCAGGGGATGCGGGCACTGAAGCTTTCTTT
TRBV7-2,TRBJ1-2,NA,NA,CASSQDSFNYGYTF,TGTGCCAGCAGTCAGGACAGCTTTAACTATGGCTACACCTTC
TRBV5-6,TRBJ2-1,TRBD2,NA,CASSLSSGVSSYNEQFF,TGTGCCAGCAGCTTGTCTAGCGGGGTAAGCTCCTACAATGAGCAGTTCTTC
TRBV28,TRBJ2-1,NA,NA,CASSSIGGNNEQFF,TGTGCCAGCAGCTCTATCGGCGGGAACAATGAGCAGTTCTTC